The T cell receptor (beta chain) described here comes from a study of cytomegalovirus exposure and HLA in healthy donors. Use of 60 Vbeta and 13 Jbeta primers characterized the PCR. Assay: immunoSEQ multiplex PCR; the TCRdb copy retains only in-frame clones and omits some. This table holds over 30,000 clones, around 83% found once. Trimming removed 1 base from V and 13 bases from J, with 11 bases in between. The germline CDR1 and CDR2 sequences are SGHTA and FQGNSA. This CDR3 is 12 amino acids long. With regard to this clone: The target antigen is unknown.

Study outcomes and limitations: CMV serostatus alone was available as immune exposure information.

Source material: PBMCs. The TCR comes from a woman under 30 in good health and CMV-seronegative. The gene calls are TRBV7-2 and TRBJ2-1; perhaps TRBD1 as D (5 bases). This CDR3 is CASSLVLTAQFF. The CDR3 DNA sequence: TGTGCCAGCAGCTTAGTCTTGACAGCTCAGTTCTTC. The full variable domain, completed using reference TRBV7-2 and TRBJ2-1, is GAGVSQSPSNKVTEKGKDVELRCDPISGHTALYWYRQSLGQGLEFLIYFQGNSAPDKSGLPSDRFSAERTGGSVSTLTIQRTQQEDSAVYLCASSLVLTAQFFGPGTRLTVL.